A selection of T cell receptor beta chains follows, all from one sample in a study of T cells expressing NK-cell markers. Reanalyzing the 5' RACE reads, TCRdb keeps one entry per CDR3 protein, without DNA. Its table records 550,000 to 600,000 distinct CDR3 sequences. The sample taken for sequencing was blood T cells: a sorted CD56 or NKG2C T cell subset, CD4+ or CD8+ T cells, or bulk PBMC T cells (not recorded which). Receptors originate from a man younger than 30 in good health. Both conserved end residues are part of each CDR3. The order of the fields is V gene, J gene, CDR3 protein.

v_gene: TRBV12-3/TRBV12-4
j_gene: TRBJ2-7
CDR3aa: CASSSPRFGNEQYF

v_gene: TRBV7-2
j_gene: TRBJ2-5
CDR3aa: CASGRTEKETQYF

v_gene: TRBV12-3/TRBV12-4
j_gene: TRBJ2-1
CDR3aa: CASSPSGSSGDEQFF

v_gene: TRBV29-1
j_gene: TRBJ2-7
CDR3aa: CSVSEGTYEQYF

v_gene: TRBV5-1
j_gene: TRBJ1-1
CDR3aa: CASSLDRVETEAFF

v_gene: TRBV7-2
j_gene: TRBJ1-4
CDR3aa: CASSLDLGEKLFF

v_gene: TRBV5-1
j_gene: TRBJ2-3
CDR3aa: CASSLMGGREALEADTQYF

v_gene: TRBV6-5
j_gene: TRBJ2-5
CDR3aa: CASSSGLAGGQETQYF

v_gene: TRBV5-5
j_gene: TRBJ2-2
CDR3aa: CASSFGQATGELFF

v_gene: TRBV29-1
j_gene: TRBJ2-7
CDR3aa: CSGRDRTKPEQYF

v_gene: TRBV29-1
j_gene: TRBJ1-1
CDR3aa: CSSPDRLNTEAFF

v_gene: TRBV6-1
j_gene: TRBJ2-7
CDR3aa: CASSLLTDPYEQYF

v_gene: TRBV20-1
j_gene: TRBJ1-5
CDR3aa: CSAKRSGNQPQHF

v_gene: TRBV7-2
j_gene: TRBJ1-5
CDR3aa: CASRPTGQGDQPQHF

v_gene: TRBV15
j_gene: TRBJ2-6
CDR3aa: CATSFGANVLTF

v_gene: TRBV10-3
j_gene: TRBJ2-1
CDR3aa: CAIGGSSYNEQFF

v_gene: TRBV5-1
j_gene: TRBJ2-7
CDR3aa: CASSLQGGVEQYF

v_gene: TRBV4-2
j_gene: TRBJ2-2
CDR3aa: CASSQEPAGVLNTGELFF

v_gene: TRBV5-1
j_gene: TRBJ2-5
CDR3aa: CASSPGTSMETQYF

v_gene: TRBV5-1
j_gene: TRBJ2-1
CDR3aa: CASSLPGQGLDEQFF

v_gene: TRBV5-1
j_gene: TRBJ1-2
CDR3aa: CASSLNRVVDGYTF

v_gene: TRBV4-2
j_gene: TRBJ2-5
CDR3aa: CASSQVKGSETQYF

v_gene: TRBV29-1
j_gene: TRBJ2-3
CDR3aa: CSEVGGGGNTQYF

v_gene: TRBV20-1
j_gene: TRBJ2-1
CDR3aa: CSARLPVGLKRAAAYNEQFF

v_gene: TRBV29-1
j_gene: TRBJ1-2
CDR3aa: CSVEDYEGHYGYTF

v_gene: TRBV27
j_gene: TRBJ2-5
CDR3aa: CASSYGQGAETQYF

v_gene: TRBV24-1
j_gene: TRBJ2-1
CDR3aa: CATSPTGGGRLFYNEQFF

v_gene: TRBV6-2/TRBV6-3
j_gene: TRBJ2-2
CDR3aa: CASSWRQRERHPGRSTGELFF

v_gene: TRBV19
j_gene: TRBJ1-2
CDR3aa: CASSIVTQSYGYTF

v_gene: TRBV12-3/TRBV12-4
j_gene: TRBJ2-2
CDR3aa: CASSTSGLAGMNTGELFF

v_gene: TRBV30
j_gene: TRBJ1-2
CDR3aa: CAGSRDSRGYTF

v_gene: TRBV12-3/TRBV12-4
j_gene: TRBJ2-3
CDR3aa: CASSSGTDTQYF

v_gene: TRBV11-2
j_gene: TRBJ2-1
CDR3aa: CASREGLAGTSFYEQFF

v_gene: TRBV20-1
j_gene: TRBJ2-7
CDR3aa: CSARLASASYEQYF

v_gene: TRBV20-1
j_gene: TRBJ1-3
CDR3aa: CSARPGTASGNTIYF

v_gene: TRBV19
j_gene: TRBJ2-5
CDR3aa: CASSIWGSQETQYF

v_gene: TRBV15
j_gene: TRBJ2-2
CDR3aa: CATSGSDTGELFF

v_gene: TRBV10-2
j_gene: TRBJ2-1
CDR3aa: CASKPADYNEQFF

v_gene: TRBV28
j_gene: TRBJ2-5
CDR3aa: CASSSGSQETQYF

v_gene: TRBV7-2
j_gene: TRBJ2-7
CDR3aa: CASSLGRDLSYEQYF

v_gene: TRBV19
j_gene: TRBJ2-1
CDR3aa: CASSMGPGTGRNEQFF

v_gene: TRBV7-2
j_gene: TRBJ2-7
CDR3aa: CASSPLVSSGRAPEQYF